This T cell receptor beta chain was observed in a study of shared clonotypes between healthy human individuals. CDR3 length equals 18 residues. J gave up 2 bases and V 3 bases, and 9 bases lay outside the gene matches. The germline V gene has CDR1 LGHNA and CDR2 YSLEER. The assay was immunoSEQ multiplex PCR, and TCRdb's table has in-frame clones only and misses some. Of over a million clones detected, approximately 97% appear once; the ten largest clones hold roughly 1.2%. This receptor was obtained from a man aged 25-40 years in good health. This rearrangement joins TRBV4-3 to TRBJ2-7; TRBD2 matches at 14 bases. The sequencing input was naive CD4+ T cells sorted from blood. Subset indicated: CD45RA+ positively selected. CDR3 bases: TGCGCCAGCAGCCAGGGTGCCGGGACTAGCGGGAGTCCCTACGAGCAGTACTTC. Amino acid sequence: CASSQGAGTSGSPYEQYF.